The rows below give T cell receptor beta chains drawn from one sample of a study of cytomegalovirus exposure and HLA in healthy donors. The assay was immunoSEQ multiplex PCR, and TCRdb's table has in-frame clones only and misses some. In the table there are 130,000 or so clones, approximately 82% of which are singletons. The specimen was PBMCs. The source of these receptors is a female donor in good health and CMV-seronegative. Both conserved end residues are part of each CDR3. Each record gives: CDR3 protein, CDR3 DNA, V gene, D gene, J gene, clone size. D genes are given only for firm matches. Where a row states a size, it is once, few, many or the class of an expanded clone; other rows omit it.

cdr3_aa: CASSSRQGTYNEQFF; cdr3_nt: TGCGCCAGCAGCTCCCGACAGGGCACCTACAATGAGCAGTTCTTC; v_call: TRBV5-1; d_call: TRBD1; j_call: TRBJ2-1; clone_size: -
cdr3_aa: CASNPGGGTNYGYTF; cdr3_nt: TGTGCCAGCAACCCGGGGGGGGGCACTAACTATGGCTACACCTTC; v_call: TRBV28; d_call: -; j_call: TRBJ1-2; clone_size: -
cdr3_aa: CATSRDREYGEQYF; cdr3_nt: TGTGCCACCAGCAGGGACAGGGAATATGGCGAGCAGTACTTC; v_call: TRBV15; d_call: TRBD1; j_call: TRBJ2-7; clone_size: -
cdr3_aa: CASSVEGVRGTEAFF; cdr3_nt: TGTGCCAGCAGCGTAGAAGGTGTTAGGGGGACTGAAGCTTTCTTT; v_call: TRBV9; d_call: -; j_call: TRBJ1-1; clone_size: few
cdr3_aa: CASSQGAGHAPEQFF; cdr3_nt: TGCGCCAGCAGCCAAGGGGCAGGCCATGCCCCTGAGCAGTTCTTC; v_call: TRBV4-3; d_call: -; j_call: TRBJ2-1; clone_size: -
cdr3_aa: CASSPRGGIATYSYNEQFF; cdr3_nt: TGTGCCAGTAGCCCCCGAGGGGGAATAGCGACCTACTCCTACAATGAGCAGTTCTTC; v_call: TRBV19; d_call: -; j_call: TRBJ2-1; clone_size: -
cdr3_aa: CASSFGQGETQYF; cdr3_nt: TGTGCCAGCAGCTTCGGACAGGGAGAGACCCAGTACTTC; v_call: TRBV11-2; d_call: TRBD1; j_call: TRBJ2-5; clone_size: -
cdr3_aa: CASRRPGRDYGYTF; cdr3_nt: TGTGCCAGCAGACGTCCGGGGAGGGACTATGGCTACACCTTC; v_call: TRBV5-6; d_call: -; j_call: TRBJ1-2; clone_size: -
cdr3_aa: CRTDSQETQYF; cdr3_nt: TGCAGGACGGACAGCCAAGAGACCCAGTACTTC; v_call: TRBV20-1; d_call: -; j_call: TRBJ2-5; clone_size: once
cdr3_aa: CASSFLSGYEQYF; cdr3_nt: TGTGCCAGCAGCTTTTTATCGGGTTACGAGCAGTACTTC; v_call: TRBV5-6; d_call: -; j_call: TRBJ2-7; clone_size: few
cdr3_aa: CASSQGLRGELSEAFF; cdr3_nt: TGCGCCAGCAGCCAAGGTTTAAGAGGCGAATTGAGTGAAGCTTTCTTT; v_call: TRBV4-1; d_call: -; j_call: TRBJ1-1; clone_size: few
cdr3_aa: CASSLGAGTTYEQYF; cdr3_nt: TGTGCCAGCAGCTTAGGAGCCGGGACAACCTACGAGCAGTACTTC; v_call: TRBV7-2; d_call: -; j_call: TRBJ2-7; clone_size: few
cdr3_aa: CASSQVSGRFETQYF; cdr3_nt: TGCGCCAGCAGCCAAGTCAGCGGGAGATTTGAGACCCAGTACTTC; v_call: TRBV4-3; d_call: TRBD2; j_call: TRBJ2-5; clone_size: -
cdr3_aa: CASSTPVDRVGNTIYF; cdr3_nt: TGTGCCAGTAGTACCCCCGTCGACAGGGTTGGAAACACCATATATTTT; v_call: TRBV19; d_call: TRBD1; j_call: TRBJ1-3; clone_size: -
cdr3_aa: CASGIAASRQETQYF; cdr3_nt: TGTGCCAGCGGGATTGCAGCTAGCAGACAAGAGACCCAGTACTTC; v_call: TRBV28; d_call: -; j_call: TRBJ2-5; clone_size: -
cdr3_aa: CASSQKGEKLFF; cdr3_nt: TGTGCCAGCAGCCAAAAGGGGGAAAAACTGTTTTTT; v_call: TRBV28; d_call: -; j_call: TRBJ1-4; clone_size: few
cdr3_aa: CASSLGGEGGYTF; cdr3_nt: TGTGCCAGCAGCCTCGGCGGGGAGGGTGGCTACACCTTC; v_call: TRBV5-6; d_call: -; j_call: TRBJ1-2; clone_size: -
cdr3_aa: CASSGSHQGTGANVLTF; cdr3_nt: TGTGCCAGCAGTGGCTCTCATCAGGGAACTGGGGCCAACGTCCTGACTTTC; v_call: TRBV11-2; d_call: -; j_call: TRBJ2-6; clone_size: -
cdr3_aa: CASSTGVTDTQYF; cdr3_nt: TGTGCCAGCAGTACCGGGGTCACAGATACGCAGTATTTT; v_call: TRBV2; d_call: -; j_call: TRBJ2-3; clone_size: -
cdr3_aa: CASSRTGIFSYEQYF; cdr3_nt: TGTGCCAGCAGCCGGACAGGCATATTCTCCTACGAGCAGTACTTC; v_call: TRBV7-9; d_call: TRBD1; j_call: TRBJ2-7; clone_size: -
cdr3_aa: CASLGHYTGELFF; cdr3_nt: TGTGCCAGCCTGGGACATTACACCGGGGAGCTGTTTTTT; v_call: TRBV2; d_call: -; j_call: TRBJ2-2; clone_size: -
cdr3_aa: CASSQDGGQGIYEQYF; cdr3_nt: TGCGCCAGCAGCCAAGATGGTGGGCAGGGGATCTACGAGCAGTACTTC; v_call: TRBV4-1; d_call: -; j_call: TRBJ2-7; clone_size: -
cdr3_aa: CASSLDWLTTQGMEEKLFF; cdr3_nt: TGTGCCAGCAGCTTAGACTGGCTGACGACACAGGGAATGGAAGAAAAACTGTTTTTT; v_call: TRBV7-2; d_call: -; j_call: TRBJ1-4; clone_size: -
cdr3_aa: CASSKQHGEIYEQYF; cdr3_nt: TGTGCCAGCAGCAAACAGCACGGGGAAATTTACGAGCAGTACTTC; v_call: TRBV7-2; d_call: -; j_call: TRBJ2-7; clone_size: -
cdr3_aa: CASSEDTGGTETQYF; cdr3_nt: TGTGCCAGCAGTGAGGATACAGGGGGTACAGAGACCCAGTACTTC; v_call: TRBV2; d_call: TRBD1; j_call: TRBJ2-5; clone_size: -
cdr3_aa: CASSLMPGVEETQYF; cdr3_nt: TGTGCCAGCAGCTTGATGCCGGGAGTAGAAGAGACCCAGTACTTC; v_call: TRBV7-2; d_call: -; j_call: TRBJ2-5; clone_size: -
cdr3_aa: CASSSGLSDDTQYF; cdr3_nt: TGCGCCAGCAGCTCGGGACTATCAGACGATACGCAGTATTTT; v_call: TRBV5-1; d_call: TRBD2; j_call: TRBJ2-3; clone_size: -
cdr3_aa: CASSVGQAYEQYF; cdr3_nt: TGTGCCAGCAGCGTGGGACAGGCCTACGAGCAGTACTTC; v_call: TRBV5-4; d_call: TRBD1; j_call: TRBJ2-7; clone_size: -
cdr3_aa: CSVARQGNTEAFF; cdr3_nt: TGCAGCGTTGCGAGGCAGGGGAACACTGAAGCTTTCTTT; v_call: TRBV29-1; d_call: -; j_call: TRBJ1-1; clone_size: -
cdr3_aa: CASTRGVEGEAFF; cdr3_nt: TGCGCCAGCACCCGGGGGGTGGAAGGTGAAGCTTTCTTT; v_call: TRBV5-1; d_call: -; j_call: TRBJ1-1; clone_size: -
cdr3_aa: CASSLDRFGDTQYF; cdr3_nt: TGTGCCAGCAGCTTGGATCGGTTCGGAGATACGCAGTATTTT; v_call: TRBV5-4; d_call: -; j_call: TRBJ2-3; clone_size: -
cdr3_aa: CASSHSWDRGREQYF; cdr3_nt: TGCGCCAGCAGCCATTCTTGGGACAGGGGGCGCGAGCAGTACTTC; v_call: TRBV4-1; d_call: TRBD1; j_call: TRBJ2-7; clone_size: -
cdr3_aa: CASSPRQATTDTQYF; cdr3_nt: TGTGCCAGCTCACCACGACAGGCGACTACAGATACGCAGTATTTT; v_call: TRBV18; d_call: -; j_call: TRBJ2-3; clone_size: -
cdr3_aa: CASRPQGIETQYF; cdr3_nt: TGTGCCAGCAGACCACAGGGAATTGAGACCCAGTACTTC; v_call: TRBV28; d_call: -; j_call: TRBJ2-5; clone_size: -
cdr3_aa: CASSFRTRGETQYF; cdr3_nt: TGCGCCAGCAGCTTCAGGACTAGGGGCGAGACCCAGTACTTC; v_call: TRBV5-1; d_call: TRBD2; j_call: TRBJ2-5; clone_size: -
cdr3_aa: CASSQAEGAVNTIYF; cdr3_nt: TGCGCCAGCAGCCAAGCTGAGGGGGCCGTAAACACCATATATTTT; v_call: TRBV4-1; d_call: TRBD1; j_call: TRBJ1-3; clone_size: -
cdr3_aa: CASSSPLSLEQYF; cdr3_nt: TGTGCCAGCAGTTCGCCCCTGTCCCTAGAGCAGTACTTC; v_call: TRBV28; d_call: -; j_call: TRBJ2-7; clone_size: -
cdr3_aa: CASSVQQNTEAFF; cdr3_nt: TGTGCCAGCAGCGTACAACAGAACACTGAAGCTTTCTTT; v_call: TRBV9; d_call: -; j_call: TRBJ1-1; clone_size: -
cdr3_aa: CASSRPDSDKETQYF; cdr3_nt: TGCGCCAGCAGCCGGCCCGATTCAGACAAAGAGACCCAGTACTTC; v_call: TRBV4-1; d_call: -; j_call: TRBJ2-5; clone_size: once
cdr3_aa: CASRPLQGADEQYF; cdr3_nt: TGCGCCAGCAGGCCGCTACAGGGGGCAGACGAGCAGTACTTC; v_call: TRBV5-1; d_call: TRBD1; j_call: TRBJ2-7; clone_size: -
cdr3_aa: CASSSNRGKETQYF; cdr3_nt: TGTGCCAGCAGCTCAAACAGGGGGAAGGAGACCCAGTACTTC; v_call: TRBV7-2; d_call: TRBD1; j_call: TRBJ2-5; clone_size: few
cdr3_aa: CASSIVASYEQYF; cdr3_nt: TGTGCCAGTAGTATAGTGGCCTCCTACGAGCAGTACTTC; v_call: TRBV19; d_call: -; j_call: TRBJ2-7; clone_size: -
cdr3_aa: CASSPGQFLAKNIQYF; cdr3_nt: TGTGCCAGCAGTCCGGGACAGTTTTTAGCCAAAAACATTCAGTACTTC; v_call: TRBV27; d_call: TRBD1; j_call: TRBJ2-4; clone_size: -
cdr3_aa: CASSYRQGRTGELFF; cdr3_nt: TGTGCCAGCAGTTACCGACAGGGGAGAACCGGGGAGCTGTTTTTT; v_call: TRBV6-6; d_call: TRBD1; j_call: TRBJ2-2; clone_size: -
cdr3_aa: CASSLAPGTGGGETQYF; cdr3_nt: TGCGCCAGCAGCTTGGCCCCCGGGACAGGGGGCGGTGAGACCCAGTACTTC; v_call: TRBV5-1; d_call: TRBD1; j_call: TRBJ2-5; clone_size: -